This T cell receptor (beta chain) was sequenced in a study of blood T cells in healthy people across ages. Germline values: CDR1 DFQATT, CDR2 SNEGSKA (reference sequence). The V end lost 2 bases, the J end lost 6 bases, and 17 bases lay between the germline ends. This CDR3 has 15 residues. It was with a sample-barcoded 5' primer and a J-beta primer mix that a second PCR of about 6 to 12 cycles was run. TCRdb recomputed calls from the 5' RACE reads with MiXCR, one row per CDR3 protein. The sample holds 790,000 or so distinct CDR3 sequences, 35% to 50% seen once. The TCR comes from a man aged 80 or over in good health. Material for sequencing was blood. The genes are TRBV20-1 and TRBJ2-1, with D maybe TRBD1 (6 bases). CDR3 protein: CSARKTGVGGNEQFF. CDR3 nucleotide sequence: TGCAGTGCTAGAAAGACTGGAGTAGGGGGCAATGAGCAGTTCTTC.